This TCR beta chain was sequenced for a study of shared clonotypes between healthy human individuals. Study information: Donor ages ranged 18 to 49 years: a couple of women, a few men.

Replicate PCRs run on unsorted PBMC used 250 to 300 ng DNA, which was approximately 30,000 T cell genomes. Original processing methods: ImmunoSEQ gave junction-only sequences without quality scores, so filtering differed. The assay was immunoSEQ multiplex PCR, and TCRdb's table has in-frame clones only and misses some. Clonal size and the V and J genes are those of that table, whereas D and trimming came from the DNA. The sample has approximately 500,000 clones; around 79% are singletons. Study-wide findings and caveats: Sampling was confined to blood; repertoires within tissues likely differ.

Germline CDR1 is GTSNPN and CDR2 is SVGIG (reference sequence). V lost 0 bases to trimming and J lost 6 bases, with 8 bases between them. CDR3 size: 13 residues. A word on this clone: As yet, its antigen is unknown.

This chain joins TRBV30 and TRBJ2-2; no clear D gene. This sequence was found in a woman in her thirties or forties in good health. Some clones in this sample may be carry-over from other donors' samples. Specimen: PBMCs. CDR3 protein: CAWSVQLPGELFF. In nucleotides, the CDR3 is TGTGCCTGGAGTGTACAGCTCCCCGGGGAGCTGTTTTTT.